The 21 T cell receptor beta chains given below trace back to one sample, sequenced in a study of cytomegalovirus exposure and HLA in healthy donors (dated by TCRdb to about 2017). The library came from the immunoSEQ multiplex PCR assay. A mixture of 60 forward primers for TCR Vbeta segments and 13 reverse primers for TCR Jbeta segments was used in the multiplex PCR. As stored in TCRdb, this immuneACCESS dataset retains in-frame rearrangements with V and J assigned. A fraction of the clones does not appear; measured against another copy, unresolved V genes explain less than half of the discrepancy, and the remainder lacks a known reason. The sample yields 90,000 to 130,000 clones; approximately 70% were counted once. The ten largest clones represent nearly 0.9% of the sample. Sequenced: PBMCs. All receptors come from a woman aged 25 to 39 in good health and CMV-seronegative.

The chain is built from TRBV11-3 and TRBJ1-3; weak D call: TRBD1 (5 bases). CDR1 is SGHNT, CDR2 YENEEA, per germline. V was cut by 4 bases and J by 0 bases, with 16 bases left in between. CDR3 length: 17 amino acids. CDR3 coding DNA: TGTGCCAGCAGCTCCCTAGGGGACTATTACTCTGGAAACACCATATATTTT. Its protein product is CASSSLGDYYSGNTIYF. The whole variable domain, remainder taken from reference TRBV11-3 and TRBJ1-3, is EAGVVQSPRYKIIEKKQPVAFWCNPISGHNTLYWYLQNLGQGPELLIRYENEEAVDDSQLPKDRFSAERLKGVDSTLKIQPAELGDSAVYLCASSSLGDYYSGNTIYFGEGSWLTVV.

The chain combines TRBV2 with TRBJ1-2, with a weak D call TRBD1 (5 bases). Trimming left V 6 bases short and J 6 bases short, with 11 bases between. This CDR3 contains 12 residues. CDR1 is SNHLY and CDR2 is FYNNEI in the germline V gene. CDR3 nucleotides: TGTGCCAGCAGGGGGCAGGCAGATGGCTACACCTTC. Its translation: CASRGQADGYTF.

The chain uses TRBV4-2 and TRBJ2-3; TRBD2 matches at 8 bases. This CDR3 is 15 amino acids long. V dropped 0 bases and J dropped 8; count of bases not matched to a gene: 7. Germline CDR1 and CDR2: LGHNA and YNFKEQ. CDR3: CASSQDRLAGPTQYF. The CDR3 DNA follows: TGTGCCAGCAGCCAAGATCGCCTAGCGGGTCCTACGCAGTATTTT.

The chain is built from TRBV6-4 and TRBJ2-1; the match to TRBD2 covers 13 bases. Per germline, CDR1 MRHNA and CDR2 SNTAGT. The CDR3 spans 14 residues. Trimming cost V 7 bases and J 8 bases; bases outside gene matches: 5. The CDR3 loop reads CASTGLAGNHEQFF. CDR3 bases: TGTGCCAGCACGGGACTAGCGGGAAATCATGAGCAGTTCTTC.

This sequence joins TRBV6-6 and TRBJ2-1, with D perhaps matching TRBD1 (5 bases). Germline assignment: CDR1 MNHNY and CDR2 SVGAGI (reference sequence). Trimming removed 6 bases from V and 9 bases from J, with 15 bases in between. The CDR3 is 13 residues long. CDR3 coding DNA: TGTGCCAGCAGCCCTCTCCAGGGTAGTGAGCAGTTCTTC. This translates into CASSPLQGSEQFF.

The V and J genes are TRBV2 and TRBJ1-5; unclear D gene. The CDR3 spans 16 residues. Germline CDR1 SNHLY, CDR2 FYNNEI. The germline V and J ends were trimmed by 0 bases and 2 bases, with 11 bases remaining between them. The CDR3 is CASSEARPGRNQPQHF. The CDR3 DNA is TGTGCCAGCAGTGAAGCTAGGCCAGGCCGCAATCAGCCCCAGCATTTT.

The V gene is TRBV9, the J gene TRBJ2-1, with D perhaps matching TRBD2 (5 bases). The CDR3 length is 15 residues. Germline lookup yields CDR1 SGDLS and CDR2 YYNGEE. V dropped 0 bases and J dropped 0 bases, with 7 bases sitting between them. DNA of the CDR3: TGTGCCAGCAGCGTAGCGGCGGGCTCCTACAATGAGCAGTTCTTC. Amino acid sequence: CASSVAAGSYNEQFF.

The V gene is TRBV5-1, the J gene TRBJ1-4; TRBD1 matches at 8 bases. The germline V gene has CDR1 SGHRS and CDR2 YFSETQ. With 3 bases clipped from V and 8 bases from J, the junction kept 18 bases outside the gene matches. The CDR3 has 18 amino acids. The CDR3 nucleotides are TGCGCCAGCAGCTATGATGACGGGGGACAGGTCGGATGGGAAAAACTGTTTTTT. Its translation: CASSYDDGGQVGWEKLFF.

This chain connects TRBV6-5 to TRBJ1-6, with 7 nucleotides matching TRBD1. V lost 6 bases to trimming and J lost 4 bases; unmatched junction nucleotides: 6. The CDR3 runs to 15 residues. In germline, CDR1 is MNHEY, CDR2 SVGAGI. CDR3 DNA: TGTGCCAGCAGCCGGGGACAGATTTATAATTCACCCCTCCACTTT. Its translation: CASSRGQIYNSPLHF.

V is TRBV19 and J is TRBJ2-7, with D maybe TRBD2 (6 bases). Per the germline V gene, CDR1 is LNHDA and CDR2 is SQIVND (reference sequence). Trimming left V 9 bases short and J 4 bases short, with 16 bases between. This CDR3 has 13 amino acids. The CDR3 loop reads CASSGLPGYEQYF. As DNA, the CDR3 is TGTGCCAGCTCGGGACTCCCCGGATACGAGCAGTACTTC.

The V gene is TRBV6-1, the J gene TRBJ1-5; 8 bases align to TRBD1. The germline V gene encodes CDR1 MNHNS and CDR2 SASEGT. The CDR3 has 13 amino acids. V trimming: 2 bases; J trimming: 6 bases; junction bases outside the gene matches: 0. This CDR3 reads CASSEQGAQPQHF. In nucleotides, the CDR3 is TGTGCCAGCAGTGAACAGGGGGCTCAGCCCCAGCATTTT.

The chain uses TRBV29-1 and TRBJ1-2; the D gene is possibly TRBD1 (6 bases). Trimming cost V 6 bases and J 3 bases, with 17 bases left between them. The germline CDR1 and CDR2 sequences are SQVTM and ANQGSEA. The CDR3 length is 14 residues. The CDR3, as DNA: TGCAGCGTCGAGGGAGGGGGGCGACACTATGGCTACACCTTC. Translation: CSVEGGGRHYGYTF.

This clone came up a few times. V usage is TRBV5-1 and J usage is TRBJ1-4, with a weak D call TRBD1 (6 bases). The CDR3 is 17 amino acids. Trimming left V 0 bases short and J 8 bases short, with 20 bases between. From germline, CDR1 is SGHRS and CDR2 YFSETQ. CDR3 residues: CASSLGGQSQPGEKLFF. Here the CDR3 DNA reads TGCGCCAGCAGCTTGGGGGGGCAGAGTCAGCCCGGGGAAAAACTGTTTTTT. Full variable domain (rest looked up from reference TRBV5-1 and TRBJ1-4): KAGVTQTPRYLIKTRGQQVTLSCSPISGHRSVSWYQQTPGQGLQFLFEYFSETQRNKGNFPGRFSGRQFSNSRSEMNVSTLELGDSALYLCASSLGGQSQPGEKLFFGSGTQLSVL.

CDR3 loop: CASSLGADYGYTF. The CDR3 DNA follows: TGTGCCAGCAGCTTAGGGGCAGACTATGGCTACACCTTC. The chain couples TRBV7-9 to TRBJ1-2; no clear D gene. Deletions cut 1 base from V and 3 bases from J, with 6 bases between. The CDR3 contains 13 residues. Germline loops: CDR1 SEHNR, CDR2 FQNEAQ (reference sequence).

The V call is TRBV7-2, the J call TRBJ2-1; D might be TRBD2 (6 bases). Deletions cut 3 bases from V and 0 bases from J, with 12 bases between. This CDR3 is 16 amino acids long. The germline V gene has CDR1 SGHTA and CDR2 FQGNSA. The CDR3 sequence is CASSLGTPISYNEQFF. CDR3 coding DNA: TGTGCCAGCAGCTTGGGGACTCCCATCTCCTACAATGAGCAGTTCTTC.

This clone was seen more than once but under ten times. The chain uses TRBV7-2 and TRBJ1-2; D gene unclear. The germline gives CDR1 SGHTA, CDR2 FQGNSA. Trimming cost V 1 base and J 3 bases, with 9 bases left between them. The CDR3 has 14 amino acids. The CDR3 region is CASSLVASDYGYTF. CDR3 sequence (DNA): TGTGCCAGCAGCTTAGTGGCCAGCGACTATGGCTACACCTTC.

V gene TRBV7-9 combines with J gene TRBJ1-1, with 11 nucleotides matching TRBD1. The CDR3 is 16 amino acids. J gave up 6 bases and V 5 bases, and 11 bases lay outside the gene matches. Germline loops: CDR1 SEHNR, CDR2 FQNEAQ (reference sequence). The CDR3 protein is CASSHWDRGGWAEAFF. DNA for the CDR3: TGTGCCAGCAGCCACTGGGACAGGGGGGGGTGGGCTGAAGCTTTCTTT.

The CDR3 bases are TGCGCCAGCAGCTGGGGCCAGGGGCCTGGCTACACCTTC. This translates into CASSWGQGPGYTF. V gene TRBV5-1 combines with J gene TRBJ1-2, with D possibly matching TRBD1 (6 bases). This CDR3 region has 13 residues. In germline, CDR1 is SGHRS, CDR2 YFSETQ. V was clipped by 3 bases and J by 7 bases, with 13 bases between them.

V and J are TRBV4-2 and TRBJ1-1, with D possibly matching TRBD1 (6 bases). Germline V gene sequence: CDR1 LGHNA, CDR2 YNFKEQ. This CDR3 spans 14 amino acids. Trimming removed 7 bases from V and 0 bases from J, with 12 bases in between. CDR3 DNA sequence: TGTGCCAGCACCCCAAGGGGGATGAACACTGAAGCTTTCTTT. The encoded protein is CASTPRGMNTEAFF.

The rearrangement links TRBV4-3 to TRBJ1-1; 7 bases align to TRBD1. The V gene's germline CDR1 is LGHNA and CDR2 YSLEER. The junction had 5 bases not matched to a gene; V was cut back by 4 bases and J by 0 bases. This CDR3 has 15 residues. This CDR3 is CASSRGDSLNTEAFF. CDR3 sequence (DNA): TGCGCCAGCAGCCGGGGGGACAGCCTGAACACTGAAGCTTTCTTT.

Note on this clone: This CDR3 is also generated by other DNA sequences in the sample. This chain joins TRBV30 and TRBJ1-1; D uncertain. The CDR3 covers 13 residues. CDR1 and CDR2 (germline): GTSNPN, SVGIG (reference sequence). The CDR3 sequence is CAFRESLNTEAFF. In DNA form, the CDR3 reads TGTGCTTTCCGCGAGTCTTTGAACACTGAAGCTTTCTTT.